This TCR beta chain was recovered during a study of monozygotic twins with cystic fibrosis. General observations from the study: Unrelated CF individuals shared fewer identical clonotypes than monozygotic CF twins. Low clonality (median about 0.0095) suggested a mostly naive repertoire.

Assay used: immunoSEQ multiplex PCR; TCRdb lists only in-frame clones, some missing. Among tens of thousands of clones listed, roughly 90% were seen once. CDR1 is SNHLY and CDR2 is FYNNEI in the germline V gene. The CDR3 runs to 15 residues. Between the trimmed V and J ends, which lost 8 bases and 4 bases, there was a span of 18 bases. With regard to this clone: Its antigen remains unknown.

This chain joins TRBV2 and TRBJ2-1; the D gene is possibly TRBD2 (6 bases). Sequenced input: blood. This clonotype originated in a girl aged 2 to 9 with cystic fibrosis. The DNA of the CDR3 is TGTGCCAGCGAGGGTAGGACTAACCCATACAATGAGCAGTTCTTC. Translation gives CASEGRTNPYNEQFF.